A single sample gave rise to the 14 T cell receptor beta chains below, sequenced in a study of T cells after somatic rescue of genetic block. Clones were sequenced by immunoSEQ multiplex PCR, and TCRdb holds only the in-frame ones, with some missing. Among 70,000 to 95,000 clones listed, 75% to 90% were seen once. Sequenced sample: peripheral blood mononuclear cells (PBMCs). These receptors all stem from a woman aged 18-35 years.

In DNA, the CDR3 is TGTGCCAGCACCTCAGGAAGGGGACGGCAGCCCCAGCATTTT. Encoded protein: CASTSGRGRQPQHF. V usage is TRBV28 and J usage is TRBJ1-5; the D gene is possibly TRBD1 (5 bases). This CDR3 has 14 amino acids. From germline, CDR1 is MDHEN and CDR2 SYDVKM. V dropped 7 bases and J dropped 7 bases, with 17 bases sitting between them.

The V and J genes are TRBV28 and TRBJ1-4; D remains ambiguous. Germline CDR1 reads MDHEN; CDR2 reads SYDVKM. The CDR3 sequence is 13 residues long. The ends were cut back, 8 bases at V and 3 bases at J, with 10 bases in the middle. The DNA of the CDR3 is TGTGCCAGCGCGACACCTCCTAATGAAAAACTGTTTTTT. Translating gives CASATPPNEKLFF.

There are a few counts of this clone. V usage is TRBV2 and J usage is TRBJ1-2, with TRBD1 as a possible D gene (5 bases). Germline values: CDR1 SNHLY, CDR2 FYNNEI. The CDR3 contains 12 residues. V gave up 6 bases and J gave up 2 bases, with 7 bases separating them. The CDR3 sequence: CASRTENYGYTF. The CDR3 coding sequence is TGTGCCAGCAGGACAGAGAACTATGGCTACACCTTC. Using reference TRBV2 and TRBJ1-2 for the parts outside the CDR3, the full variable domain is EPEVTQTPSHQVTQMGQEVILRCVPISNHLYFYWYRQILGQKVEFLVSFYNNEISEKSEIFDDQFSVERPDGSNFTLKIRSTKLEDSAMYFCASRTENYGYTFGSGTRLTVV.

The chain combines TRBV27 with TRBJ1-4; 9 positions match TRBD1. The V gene's germline CDR1 is MNHEY and CDR2 SMNVEV (reference sequence). This CDR3 is built from 15 residues. V was clipped by 5 bases and J by 7 bases; unmatched bases: 8. This CDR3 is CASSRDRDAGEKLFF. For the CDR3, the DNA is TGTGCCAGCAGTAGGGACAGGGATGCGGGTGAAAAACTGTTTTTT.

The chain recombines TRBV9 with TRBJ2-1, with a tentative D call TRBD2 (5 bases). Germline values: CDR1 SGDLS, CDR2 YYNGEE. V was shortened by 3 bases and J by 8 bases, with 21 bases between the two germline ends. This CDR3 is 16 amino acids long. CDR3 sequence: CASSGYGLTKGHEQFF. The CDR3 DNA reads as TGTGCCAGCAGCGGGTACGGACTCACCAAGGGCCATGAGCAGTTCTTC.

The rearrangement links TRBV2 to TRBJ2-2, with 8 positions matching TRBD2. This CDR3 comprises 16 residues. V lost 4 bases and J lost 0; bases outside the gene matches: 4. Germline V gene sequence: CDR1 SNHLY, CDR2 FYNNEI. CDR3 loop: CASSVGGRPNTGELFF. The CDR3 region has the DNA TGTGCCAGCAGTGTAGGCGGGAGGCCGAACACCGGGGAGCTGTTTTTT.

Only a few counts were recorded for this clone. The chain employs TRBV6-4 and TRBJ2-3; TRBD1 aligns across 7 bases. The CDR3 has 13 amino acids. J gave up 3 bases and V 8 bases, and 5 bases lay outside the gene matches. Germline V gene sequence: CDR1 MRHNA, CDR2 SNTAGT. CDR3 amino acids: CASQQGPTDTQYF. The CDR3 DNA sequence: TGTGCCAGCCAACAGGGGCCGACAGATACGCAGTATTTT.

The rearrangement links TRBV9 to TRBJ2-7, with D tentatively TRBD1 or TRBD2 (6 bases each). V was trimmed by 4 bases and J by 5 bases, leaving 16 bases between them. This CDR3 has 14 residues. Germline V gene lookup returns CDR1 SGDLS and CDR2 YYNGEE. CDR3 amino acids: CASSLGGGSDEQYF. CDR3 DNA: TGTGCCAGCAGCTTAGGAGGGGGGTCGGACGAGCAGTACTTC.

This clone was found once. The chain combines TRBV2 with TRBJ1-5, with a tentative D call TRBD1 (6 bases). Germline CDR1 is SNHLY and CDR2 is FYNNEI. There are 18 residues in the CDR3. The V gene lost 4 bases and the J gene lost 2 bases, with 21 bases spanning the gap. CDR3 in DNA: TGTGCCAGCAGTGGGACAGACGACCCCCGCTGGGGCAATCAGCCCCAGCATTTT. It encodes CASSGTDDPRWGNQPQHF.

The chain employs TRBV6-5 and TRBJ1-1; D unclear. Germline loops: CDR1 MNHEY, CDR2 SVGAGI. The CDR3 consists of 14 residues. V was shortened by 3 bases and J by 0 bases, with 8 bases between the two germline ends. The CDR3 protein is CASSYNGVNTEAFF. As DNA, the CDR3 is TGTGCCAGCAGTTATAACGGAGTGAACACTGAAGCTTTCTTT.

J is TRBJ2-5 and V is TRBV6-5, with 14 nucleotides matching TRBD2. The DNA end is more similar to TRBJ2-7, so the J call may be wrong. CDR3 length equals 16 residues. Germline CDR1 reads MNHEY; CDR2 reads SVGAGI. The CDR3 loop is CASSYSGLAGAYEQYF. The CDR3 nucleotides read TGTGCCAGCAGTTATTCGGGACTAGCGGGAGCCTACGAGCAGTACTTC.

The V and J genes are TRBV11-3 and TRBJ1-3; D gene ambiguous. Germline V gene sequence: CDR1 SGHNT, CDR2 YENEEA. This CDR3 has 15 amino acids. Trimming took off 2 bases at V and 0 bases at J, with 8 bases between the two ends. The CDR3 reads CASSLLAVSGNTIYF. The CDR3 DNA follows: TGTGCCAGCAGCTTACTTGCCGTCTCTGGAAACACCATATATTTT.

The chain has TRBV27 and TRBJ1-5; 7 nucleotides align to TRBD1. Germline assignment: CDR1 MNHEY and CDR2 SMNVEV (reference sequence). The V and J ends lost 5 bases and 0 bases, in that order; junction bases with no gene match: 10. The CDR3 has 17 residues. This CDR3 reads CASSPQGDLLSNQPQHF. CDR3 coding DNA: TGTGCCAGCAGTCCTCAGGGGGATCTCCTTAGCAATCAGCCCCAGCATTTT.

V gene TRBV2 combines with J gene TRBJ2-7, with a possible D match to TRBD2 (5 bases). This CDR3 is 14 amino acids long. V was clipped by 7 bases and J by 2 bases, with 15 bases between them. Germline loops: CDR1 SNHLY, CDR2 FYNNEI. The CDR3 loop reads CASKVSPGTYEQYF. DNA of the CDR3: TGTGCCAGCAAAGTTTCCCCGGGGACCTACGAGCAGTACTTC.